This T cell receptor beta chain originates from a study of shared clonotypes between healthy human individuals. Assay: immunoSEQ multiplex PCR; the TCRdb copy retains only in-frame clones and omits some. The top ten hold 20% to 30% of the sample, which has about 820,000 clones, nearly 95% seen once. Naive CD8 isolation took CD45RO-negative cells positively selected for CCR7 and excluded terminally differentiated effector memory CD45RA+ cells. There were only Caucasian adults among the donors, and all lived in Nashville, Tennessee. General observations from the study: Incomplete sequencing of sorted subsets was indicated by rarefaction despite large depth. Naive subsets typically showed greater estimated richness than memory subsets.

This CDR3 comprises 15 residues. V lost 0 bases and J lost 7; bases outside the gene matches: 7. Germline V lookup: CDR1 SEHNR, CDR2 FQNEAQ (reference sequence). For this clone: Its target is unknown.

The receptor comes from a man aged 25 to 40 in good health. Sequencing was carried out using naive CD8+ T cells sorted from blood. The chain employs TRBV7-9 and TRBJ1-2; 8 bases are shared with TRBD1. The CDR3 bases are TGTGCCAGCAGCTTAGCTGGACAGGGAAGAAGTGGCTACACCTTC. As protein: CASSLAGQGRSGYTF.